Following are 26 T cell receptor beta chains from one sample sequenced in a study of OX40 agonist ivuxolimab in advanced cancers. The data were produced by immunoSEQ multiplex PCR, yet TCRdb's version contains in-frame clones alone and is incomplete. The sample has 78,000 or so clones; roughly nine tenths are singletons. Sequencing was performed on CD4+ or CD8+ T cells sorted from blood, taken in a trial of the OX40 agonist ivuxolimab. The origin of the receptors is an adult with an advanced solid tumor such as melanoma, head and neck, liver or kidney cancer.

The chain joins TRBV15 to TRBJ2-7; 7 bases fit TRBD2. This CDR3 spans 14 amino acids. In germline, CDR1 is LNHNV, CDR2 YYDKDF (reference sequence). The junction had 4 bases not matched to a gene; V was cut back by 5 bases and J by 0 bases. CDR3 nucleotides: TGTGCCACCAGCGCTGGGGGGGGCTCCTACGAGCAGTACTTC. It codes for CATSAGGGSYEQYF.

The rearrangement joins TRBV11-2 to TRBJ2-3; D gene uncertain. Per germline, CDR1 SGHAT and CDR2 FQNNGV. The V end was cut by 5 bases, the J end by 6 bases, with 24 bases between. The length of the CDR3 is 17 residues. CDR3 nucleotide sequence: TGTGCCAGCAGCACCAAACCAGTCCCTGCAAAGAGGGATACGCAGTATTTT. Protein: CASSTKPVPAKRDTQYF.

On this clone itself: Lacking the conserved final phenylalanine or tryptophan, this CDR3 likely reflects a read error. The rearrangement links TRBV29-1 to TRBJ2-7; D possibly corresponds to TRBD1 (6 bases). This CDR3 comprises 13 residues. Trimming removed 1 base at V and 6 bases at J, with 13 bases between. Germline CDR1 and CDR2: SQVTM and ANQGSEA. The CDR3 sequence: CSVEVVNRAEQYL. The CDR3 bases are TGCAGCGTTGAAGTCGTAAACAGGGCCGAGCAGTACCTC.

The chain recombines TRBV10-1 with TRBJ2-2; a possible D gene is TRBD1 (6 bases). Germline V gene data show CDR1 as WNHNN and CDR2 as SYGVQD (reference sequence). The CDR3 has 15 amino acids. Trimming took off 3 bases at V and 4 bases at J, with 12 bases between the two ends. The CDR3 sequence: CASSEQGVVTGELFF. CDR3 bases: TGCGCCAGCAGTGAACAGGGAGTGGTCACCGGGGAGCTGTTTTTT.

V is TRBV4-2 and J is TRBJ2-7, with D perhaps being TRBD1 or TRBD2 (7 bases each). Trimming left V 0 bases short and J 1 base short, with 16 bases between. CDR1 is LGHNA, CDR2 YNFKEQ, per germline. CDR3 length: 17 amino acids. The CDR3 here is CASSQEFQGGRSYEQYF. The CDR3 coding sequence is TGTGCCAGCAGCCAAGAGTTCCAGGGGGGGAGGTCCTACGAGCAGTACTTC.

The CDR3 loop is CASSRDTLSSYEQYF. The CDR3 nucleotides read TGTGCCAGCAGCCGAGACACCCTGAGCTCCTACGAGCAGTACTTC. The chain links TRBV6-5 to TRBJ2-7; D not resolved. The V gene lost 6 bases and the J gene lost 0 bases, with 15 bases spanning the gap. The CDR3 length is 15 residues. Germline V gene sequence: CDR1 MNHEY, CDR2 SVGAGI.

The rearrangement joins TRBV5-4 to TRBJ2-1, with D possibly matching TRBD2 (6 bases). CDR1 and CDR2 from the germline V gene are SGHNT and YYREEE (reference sequence). Trimming pared 4 bases from V and 6 bases from J, leaving 20 bases between. The length of the CDR3 is 16 residues. The CDR3 here is CASSPGTFRPINEQFF. The CDR3 bases are TGTGCCAGCAGCCCCGGGACTTTTCGCCCGATCAATGAGCAGTTCTTC.

V and J are TRBV9 and TRBJ2-3, with 8 nucleotides matching TRBD2. Trimming removed 3 bases from V and 2 bases from J; junction bases left unmatched: 5. This CDR3 contains 15 residues. Germline CDR1 reads SGDLS; CDR2 reads YYNGEE. In nucleotides, the CDR3 is TGTGCCAGCAGCGGGTCGGGGGGGGCCACAGATACGCAGTATTTT. Its translation: CASSGSGGATDTQYF.

The V gene is TRBV2, the J gene TRBJ2-7; 8 bases map to TRBD1. Per the germline V gene, CDR1 is SNHLY and CDR2 is FYNNEI. J lost 2 bases, V lost 7 bases, and 4 bases had no gene match. The CDR3 is 13 amino acids. Written as DNA, the CDR3 is TGTGCCAGCATTACACAGGGGGCCTACGAGCAGTACTTC. It translates to CASITQGAYEQYF.

The gene calls are TRBV5-6 and TRBJ1-1, with D maybe TRBD1 (5 bases). Germline V gene sequence: CDR1 SGHDT, CDR2 YYEEEE. The V end was cut by 2 bases, the J end by 1 base, with 18 bases between. This CDR3 has 17 residues. The CDR3 loop is CASSFGGGGRWNTEAFF. CDR3 in DNA: TGTGCCAGCAGCTTTGGAGGTGGGGGACGATGGAACACTGAAGCTTTCTTT.

The chain is built from TRBV7-6 and TRBJ2-1; D perhaps matches TRBD2 (7 bases). The germline gives CDR1 SGHVS, CDR2 FNYEAQ. The CDR3 spans 17 residues. The ends were cut back, 5 bases at V and 5 bases at J, with 22 bases in the middle. The CDR3 sequence is CASSDPAAGAQNNEQFF. The CDR3 region has the DNA TGTGCCAGCAGCGACCCCGCGGCGGGGGCGCAAAACAATGAGCAGTTCTTC.

The V gene is TRBV6-5, the J gene TRBJ1-4; no reliable D call. From germline, CDR1 is MNHEY and CDR2 SVGAGI. Trimming cost V 2 bases and J 1 base, with 11 bases left between them. There are 16 residues in the CDR3. The CDR3 protein is CASSYSIGETNEKLFF. In DNA form, the CDR3 reads TGTGCCAGCAGTTACAGCATCGGGGAAACTAATGAAAAACTGTTTTTT.

This rearrangement joins TRBV9 to TRBJ1-4, with 7 bases fitting TRBD1. The CDR3 has 16 amino acids. CDR1 is SGDLS, CDR2 YYNGEE, per germline. After removal of 4 bases from V and 8 bases from J, the junction contained 14 bases not matched to a gene. CDR3 nucleotides: TGTGCCAGCAGCACAGGGGCCGGATCAGCAGGGGAAAAACTGTTTTTT. Its protein product is CASSTGAGSAGEKLFF.

The chain couples TRBV19 to TRBJ1-4, with no clear D. This CDR3 is 15 amino acids long. Germline V CDR1 and CDR2: LNHDA, SQIVND (reference sequence). V was trimmed by 4 bases and J by 3 bases, leaving 12 bases between them. The CDR3 loop reads CASSTYRVANEKLFF. Here the CDR3 DNA reads TGTGCCAGTAGTACCTATAGGGTTGCTAATGAAAAACTGTTTTTT.

This clone was detected a few times. The CDR3 DNA follows: TGTGCCAGCAGCTTATTGGGTGGCAATCAGCCCCAGCATTTT. Encoded protein: CASSLLGGNQPQHF. The V gene is TRBV7-9, the J gene TRBJ1-5; D is unclear. Germline CDR1 SEHNR, CDR2 FQNEAQ (reference sequence). Trimming took off 2 bases at V and 2 bases at J, with 7 bases between the two ends. The CDR3 covers 14 residues.

Remarks on this clone: It is unclear where the CDR3 begins or ends on the DNA, so no DNA is shown, and the CDR3 is as TCRdb lists it. CDR3 region: CASSFVGQGILQPQHF. The chain is built from TRBV12-1 and TRBJ1-5; the tabulated D call, TRBD1, remains unverified against the DNA. TRBV12-1 is a listed pseudogene. Ends included, the CDR3 has 16 residues.

In its sample, this clone was seen once. This sequence joins TRBV19 and TRBJ2-7; D is undetermined. Trimming removed 6 bases at V and 0 bases at J, with 9 bases between. The CDR3 is 13 residues long. Germline assignment: CDR1 LNHDA and CDR2 SQIVND (reference sequence). The CDR3 region has the DNA TGTGCCAGTAGCTTCGGGCTCTCCTACGAGCAGTACTTC. Translation: CASSFGLSYEQYF.

This chain joins TRBV19 and TRBJ1-5, with D unclear. The CDR3 covers 15 residues. Trimming left V 2 bases short and J 6 bases short, with 14 bases between. Per germline, CDR1 LNHDA and CDR2 SQIVND (reference sequence). The DNA of the CDR3 is TGTGCCAGTAGTATAATTTGGGAAGGAGGTCAGCCCCAGCATTTT. The encoded protein is CASSIIWEGGQPQHF. The full variable domain, with the rest looked up from reference TRBV19 and TRBJ1-5, is DGGITQSPKYLFRKEGQNVTLSCEQNLNHDAMYWYRQDPGQGLRLIYYSQIVNDFQKGDIAEGYSVSREKKESFPLTVTSAQKNPTAFYLCASSIIWEGGQPQHFGDGTRLSIL.

The genes are TRBV19 and TRBJ1-2; D call uncertain. With 8 bases removed from V and 3 bases from J, the gap between germline ends came to 7 bases. CDR1 is LNHDA, CDR2 SQIVND, per germline (reference sequence). The CDR3 runs to 11 residues. The CDR3, as DNA: TGTGCCAGTCGAATAGACTATGGCTACACCTTC. Its translation is CASRIDYGYTF.

The chain joins TRBV4-3 to TRBJ2-1; 8 bases agree with TRBD2. Germline loops: CDR1 LGHNA, CDR2 YSLEER. The CDR3 contains 15 residues. The V segment lost 0 bases and the J segment 7 bases; nucleotides outside the gene matches: 5. In DNA form, the CDR3 reads TGCGCCAGCAGCCAAGACCGTCGGGGGGGTAATGAGCAGTTCTTC. As protein: CASSQDRRGGNEQFF.

The rearrangement uses TRBV4-1 and TRBJ2-2; D gene uncertain. Trimming shortened V by 1 base and J by 6 bases, and 9 bases separated the two germline ends. The CDR3 spans 14 residues. Germline CDR1 is MGHRA and CDR2 is YSYEKL. The CDR3 spells CASSQGQAAGELFF. The CDR3 nucleotides read TGCGCCAGCAGCCAAGGGCAGGCGGCCGGGGAGCTGTTTTTT.

The chain joins TRBV29-1 to TRBJ2-7, with 8 positions matching TRBD2. The CDR3 extends over 13 amino acids. Losses at the gene ends were 6 bases for V and 0 bases for J; bases not matched to a gene: 4. From germline, CDR1 is SQVTM and CDR2 ANQGSEA. The CDR3: CSVPGGPSYEQYF. CDR3 nucleotide sequence: TGCAGCGTCCCGGGGGGGCCCTCCTACGAGCAGTACTTC.

The rearrangement joins TRBV30 to TRBJ1-2; D perhaps matches TRBD1 (5 bases). This CDR3 region has 15 residues. Deletions cut 4 bases from V and 2 bases from J, with 17 bases between. Germline assignment: CDR1 GTSNPN and CDR2 SVGIG (reference sequence). The CDR3 coding sequence is TGTGCCTGGATAGAGTGGGGAGGGGAAAACTATGGCTACACCTTC. Encoded protein: CAWIEWGGENYGYTF.

The CDR3 coding sequence is TGTGCCAGCGGGCCCATGAACACTGAAGCTTTCTTT. This translates into CASGPMNTEAFF. The chain has TRBV9 and TRBJ1-1; D gene unclear. Germline V gene sequence: CDR1 SGDLS, CDR2 YYNGEE. This CDR3 has 12 residues. V was shortened by 7 bases and J by 0 bases, with 7 bases between the two germline ends. Full variable domain (rest looked up from reference TRBV9 and TRBJ1-1): DSGVTQTPKHLITATGQRVTLRCSPRSGDLSVYWYQQSLDQGLQFLIQYYNGEERAKGNILERFSAQQFPDLHSELNLSSLELGDSALYFCASGPMNTEAFFGQGTRLTVV.

The rearrangement uses TRBV11-3 and TRBJ1-1; a weak D match, TRBD1 (6 bases). CDR1 is SGHNT, CDR2 YENEEA, per germline. The CDR3 is 17 amino acids. V was trimmed by 5 bases and J by 1 base, leaving 20 bases between them. The CDR3 DNA sequence: TGTGCCAGCAGCGTCCCGGGGGCGCGGATTTCGAACACTGAAGCTTTCTTT. It translates to CASSVPGARISNTEAFF.

The J gene is TRBJ2-7, the V gene TRBV19, with 8 bases identical to TRBD1. The CDR3 consists of 17 residues. With 0 bases clipped from V and 2 bases from J, the junction kept 9 bases outside the gene matches. Germline values: CDR1 LNHDA, CDR2 SQIVND (reference sequence). CDR3 residues: CASSIDRRGRKTYEQYF. DNA for the CDR3: TGTGCCAGTAGTATAGATCGCAGGGGGCGCAAAACCTACGAGCAGTACTTC.